This T cell receptor (beta chain) was observed in a study of identical twins. Unique molecular identifiers were present on the cDNA, and a universal primer site came from template switching. TCRdb re-called the 5' RACE reads with MiXCR, one entry per CDR3 protein. The data contain approximately 890,000 distinct CDR3 sequences, about 12% of them singletons. This clonotype was detected many times. As yet, its antigen is unknown. Study results and limitations: The more abundant beta clonotypes in cord blood had fewer insertions, and memory repertoires did not show this.

All donors were healthy, and all were Caucasian. The data were also submitted as part of a second study, on yellow fever vaccine responses in identical twins.

Sequencing was performed on PBMCs. This TCR came from a young woman in good health.

CDR3 DNA sequence: TGTGCCAGCAGTGCCCTAGCCGGGGAGCTGTTTTTT. Its translation is CASSALAGELFF. The chain couples TRBV27 to TRBJ2-2; D remains ambiguous. The CDR3 totals 12 residues. Germline V gives CDR1 MNHEY, CDR2 SMNVEV (reference sequence). V lost 5 bases and J lost 6, with 7 bases in between.